This T cell receptor (beta chain) was captured in a study of Ad26.COV2.S vaccination and SARS-CoV-2 variants. The overall study: Into the muscle, Ad26.COV2.S was dosed once or twice, 56 days apart.

This clone was observed a few times. This sample's treatment: roughly 18 received Ad26.COV2.S at low or high dose, single or two shots; several received placebo; per-sample allocation not given. Samples came from day 63 after the first vaccine or placebo injection. CDR1 is SGHDN and CDR2 is FVKESK in the germline V gene. V shed 3 bases and J 10 bases; nucleotides not matched to a gene: 5. The CDR3 consists of 14 residues. Method: immunoSEQ multiplex PCR; TCRdb's copy keeps in-frame clones and lacks some. This sample carries about 420,000 clones, approximately 87% of them seen once, and the ten largest clones take 3.5% to 4%.

This sequence joins TRBV14 and TRBJ1-6, with 8 bases identical to TRBD1. The sequence came from a person between 18 and 60 years old who received the Ad26.COV2.S COVID-19 vaccine or a placebo. The source material was peripheral blood, sampled in a trial of Ad26.COV2.S vaccine versus placebo. The CDR3 nucleotides read TGTGCCAGCAGCCAGCGACAGGGGAGGTCACCCCTCCACTTT. It is translated as CASSQRQGRSPLHF. Together with reference TRBV14 and TRBJ1-6, the CDR3 gives the full variable domain: EAGVTQFPSHSVIEKGQTVTLRCDPISGHDNLYWYRRVMGKEIKFLLHFVKESKQDESGMPNNRFLAERTGGTYSTLKVQPAELEDSGVYFCASSQRQGRSPLHFGNGTRLTVT.